What follows are 5 T cell receptor beta chains derived from one specimen sequenced in a study of human T cells and chemical hapten exposure. Time point specified: pre-sensitization, week 0. Treatment described: therapeutic diphenylcyclopropenone sensitization with weekly scalp DPC. TCRdb independently ran MiXCR on the RACE reads; one entry per CDR3 protein. The sample includes 40,000 or so distinct CDR3 sequences, roughly a tenth of them seen just once. Material: whole blood, obtained in connection with sensitization to the hapten diphenylcyclopropenone (DPC). The origin of the receptors is a young man with alopecia areata. Some clones in this sample may be carry-over from other donors' samples.

This clonotype occurred many times. The V and J genes are TRBV10-1 and TRBJ1-4, with a tentative D call TRBD1 (5 bases). V was clipped by 10 bases and J by 8 bases, with 14 bases between them. There are 12 residues in the CDR3. Germline CDR1 is WNHNN and CDR2 is SYGVQD (reference sequence). CDR3: CANGQGEEKLFF. CDR3 bases: TGCGCCAACGGACAAGGGGAAGAAAAACTGTTTTTT.

This rearrangement joins TRBV6-5 to TRBJ1-1, with 9 bases aligning to TRBD1. V trimming: 5 bases; J trimming: 4 bases; junction bases outside the gene matches: 5. The CDR3 spans 14 residues. Germline V gene sequence: CDR1 MNHEY, CDR2 SVGAGI. DNA for the CDR3: TGTGCCAGCAGTGGGTGGACAGGGGCCACTGAAGCTTTCTTT. Its protein is CASSGWTGATEAFF.

This clonotype showed up just a few times. The chain joins TRBV7-2 to TRBJ2-7; 11 bases fit TRBD2. CDR1 is SGHTA and CDR2 is FQGNSA in the germline V gene. With 1 base clipped from V and 3 bases from J, the junction kept 5 bases outside the gene matches. The CDR3 sequence is 16 residues long. The CDR3 bases are TGTGCCAGCAGCTTAGTAGGGACTAGCGGATACTACGAGCAGTACGTC. As protein: CASSLVGTSGYYEQYV.

This clonotype was picked up a small number of times. The J gene is TRBJ2-2, the V gene TRBV6-5; the match to TRBD1 covers 8 bases. Germline V CDR1 and CDR2: MNHEY, SVGAGI. The trim removed 5 bases at V and 5 bases at J, leaving 4 bases unmatched. There are 14 residues in the CDR3. The CDR3 DNA reads TGTGCCAGCAGTAGACAGGGGAAAACCGGGGAGCTGTTTTTT. This translates into CASSRQGKTGELFF.

This clonotype was picked up many times. The chain links TRBV10-3 to TRBJ2-2, with 7 nucleotides matching TRBD1. The V gene's germline CDR1 is ENHRY and CDR2 SYGVKD. Trimming at V came to 6 bases and at J to 0 bases, leaving 4 bases not matched to a gene. The CDR3 runs to 15 residues. The CDR3 loop reads CAIRGQAANTGELFF. CDR3 DNA sequence: TGTGCCATCAGAGGACAGGCTGCGAACACCGGGGAGCTGTTTTTT.